The next 10 T cell receptor beta chains were all read from a single sample in a study of cytomegalovirus exposure and HLA in healthy donors. In the PCR, 60 Vbeta and 13 Jbeta primers were used. Clones were sequenced by immunoSEQ multiplex PCR, and TCRdb holds only the in-frame ones, with some missing. The table includes 110,000 to 150,000 clones, 80% detected once. Sequencing input: PBMCs. The receptors were gathered from a female donor in good health and CMV-seronegative.

This chain uses TRBV27 with TRBJ1-1; a weak D match, TRBD1 (6 bases). Trimming left V 6 bases short and J 6 bases short, with 14 bases between. Per germline, CDR1 MNHEY and CDR2 SMNVEV (reference sequence). The length of the CDR3 is 13 residues. DNA of the CDR3: TGTGCCAGCAGCTACTCGGGGGGCCCTGAAGCTTTCTTT. Amino acid sequence: CASSYSGGPEAFF.

This clone was observed a handful of times. The chain joins TRBV27 to TRBJ2-5; D unclear. Matching the DNA end better, TRBJ2-7 makes the J call doubtful. The CDR3 spans 13 residues. Germline lookup yields CDR1 MNHEY and CDR2 SMNVEV (reference sequence). Written as DNA, the CDR3 is TGTGCCAGCAGTTTATGGAGCTCCTACGAGCAGTACTTC. Its translation: CASSLWSSYEQYF.

This chain connects TRBV7-7 to TRBJ2-5; 10 bases match TRBD2. With V trimmed by 3 bases and J by 3 bases, 4 bases remained unmatched. Germline CDR1 SSHAT, CDR2 FNYEAQ (reference sequence). The CDR3 covers 15 residues. As DNA, the CDR3 is TGTGCCAGCAGCTTCAGCGGGGGGGTCGAAGAGACCCAGTACTTC. Its translation: CASSFSGGVEETQYF.

The J gene is TRBJ1-1, the V gene TRBV7-6; the D gene is possibly TRBD1 (6 bases). Trimming left V 5 bases short and J 4 bases short, with 14 bases between. CDR1 and CDR2 (germline): SGHVS, FNYEAQ. This CDR3 contains 14 residues. CDR3: CASSLKGGGTEAFF. CDR3 DNA: TGTGCCAGCAGCCTTAAGGGGGGGGGCACTGAAGCTTTCTTT.

The chain employs TRBV4-2 and TRBJ1-4; D remains ambiguous. The V end was cut by 0 bases, the J end by 3 bases, with 11 bases between. Germline V gene sequence: CDR1 LGHNA, CDR2 YNFKEQ. The CDR3 is 16 amino acids. CDR3 residues: CASSQDVASANEKLFF. In DNA form, the CDR3 reads TGTGCCAGCAGCCAAGATGTTGCCAGCGCTAATGAAAAACTGTTTTTT.

The chain employs TRBV29-1 and TRBJ2-5; 10 nucleotides match TRBD1. The J call may be in error: the DNA end matches TRBJ2-7 better. The CDR3 is made up of 14 amino acids. Germline V lookup: CDR1 SQVTM, CDR2 ANQGSEA. The CDR3 region is CSVRIGDRGYEQYF. In DNA, the CDR3 is TGCAGCGTTAGGATTGGGGACAGGGGCTACGAGCAGTACTTC.

The chain is built from TRBV29-1 and TRBJ2-3; 7 bases line up with TRBD1. The CDR3 is 13 residues long. The germline V gene encodes CDR1 SQVTM and CDR2 ANQGSEA. J was trimmed by 4 bases and V by 7 bases; bases with no gene match: 8. The CDR3 loop is CSAPTGDPDTQYF. CDR3 DNA sequence: TGCAGCGCCCCAACAGGGGACCCAGATACGCAGTATTTT.

This clone was seen once. This chain's CDR3 is CASSLIGGDQPQHF. In nucleotides, the CDR3 is TGTGCCAGCAGTTTAATCGGGGGGGATCAGCCCCAGCATTTT. V gene TRBV27 combines with J gene TRBJ1-5, with D possibly being TRBD1 (5 bases). Trimming took 2 bases from V and 5 from J, leaving 10 bases between them. Germline V gene lookup returns CDR1 MNHEY and CDR2 SMNVEV (reference sequence). The CDR3 consists of 14 residues.

The chain carries TRBV15 and TRBJ2-5; perhaps TRBD2 as D (5 bases). Germline CDR1 LNHNV, CDR2 YYDKDF (reference sequence). The V gene lost 0 bases and the J gene lost 5 bases, with 13 bases spanning the gap. The CDR3 sequence is 15 residues long. The DNA of the CDR3 is TGTGCCACCAGCAGAGACAGCGGAGGTGGGGAGACCCAGTACTTC. Translation: CATSRDSGGGETQYF.

The rearrangement links TRBV9 to TRBJ2-7, with D possibly TRBD1 on 6 matching bases. The germline CDR1 and CDR2 sequences are SGDLS and YYNGEE. This CDR3 comprises 13 residues. Trimming left V 0 bases short and J 5 bases short, with 9 bases between. The CDR3 region is CASSVGGGNEQYF. The CDR3 bases are TGTGCCAGCAGCGTAGGTGGGGGCAACGAGCAGTACTTC.